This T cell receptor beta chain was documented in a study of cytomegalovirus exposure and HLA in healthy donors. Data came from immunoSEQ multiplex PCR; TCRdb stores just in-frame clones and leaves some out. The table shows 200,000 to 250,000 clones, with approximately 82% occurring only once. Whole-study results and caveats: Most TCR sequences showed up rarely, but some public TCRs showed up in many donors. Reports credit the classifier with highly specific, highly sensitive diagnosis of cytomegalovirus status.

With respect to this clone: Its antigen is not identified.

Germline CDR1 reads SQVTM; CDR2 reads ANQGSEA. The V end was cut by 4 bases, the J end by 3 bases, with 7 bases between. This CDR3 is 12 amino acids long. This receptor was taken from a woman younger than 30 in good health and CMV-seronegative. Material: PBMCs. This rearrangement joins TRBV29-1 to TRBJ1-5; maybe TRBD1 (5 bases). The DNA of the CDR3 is TGCAGCGTTGGGGGCCCCAATCAGCCCCAGCATTTT. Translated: CSVGGPNQPQHF.